This T cell receptor (beta chain) is from a study of cytomegalovirus exposure and HLA in healthy donors. Study-level findings and limits: Listed as cytomegalovirus-associated were 150 to 200 TCR beta chains.

A remark on this clone: Antigen: not known.

J gave up 10 bases and V 4 bases, and 7 bases lay outside the gene matches. Germline lookup yields CDR1 SGHTA and CDR2 FQGNSA. This CDR3 has 15 residues. The PCR contained 60 Vbeta and 13 Jbeta primers. Method: immunoSEQ multiplex PCR; TCRdb's copy keeps in-frame clones and lacks some. This sample has roughly 190,000 clones; about 87% occur once, and the top ten carry approximately 1.5%. This TCR came from a young woman in good health and CMV-seronegative. Source material: PBMCs. This sequence joins TRBV7-2 and TRBJ2-1, with 13 bases fitting TRBD2. The CDR3 coding sequence is TGTGCCAGCAGCTCCGGGACTAGCGGGACGTGGGAGCAGTTCTTC. Its protein is CASSSGTSGTWEQFF.